The rows below give T cell receptor beta chains drawn from one sample of a study of cytomegalovirus exposure and HLA in healthy donors. TCRdb keeps only in-frame clones here, not all; method: immunoSEQ multiplex PCR. The table lists about 130,000 clones, around three quarters of them singletons. Sequencing was performed on PBMCs. All receptors come from a man aged 25 to 45 in good health. The conserved cysteine and the conserved F or W are not part of the CDR3 here. D genes are given only for firm matches.

D	V	CDR3
.	TRBV7-9	SSSSPRGSSENEQF
TRBD1	TRBV19	ASSMTHRGPLTNYGYT
.	TRBV5-1	ASSIRTDSYEQY
.	TRBV9	ASSPSLGPEQY
TRBD2	TRBV7-9	ASRPRGGREGPEEQF
.	TRBV7-2	ASSLAQNTEAF
TRBD1	TRBV15	ATSRAPGQENTEAF
TRBD2	TRBV4-3	ASSQTTSGYNEQF
.	TRBV2	ASSVGPSTQY
TRBD2	TRBV5-8	ASSQLAGASDTQY
TRBD2	TRBV5-1	ASSYSYSGSSEQF
TRBD1	TRBV4-1	ASGQSPGQGLFNEQF
TRBD2	TRBV5-1	ASSLLAGTTYEQY
TRBD1	TRBV7-8	ASSQGQGREQPQH
TRBD2	TRBV27	ASSPGTSGIGEQY
TRBD1	TRBV5-1	ASSFSTGTGNHEQY
.	TRBV9	ASSYPWGVGELF